This T cell receptor beta chain emerged from a study of cytomegalovirus exposure and HLA in healthy donors. Background on the study: Early released data comprised tens of millions of unique TCRs from HLA-typed donors.

Germline V gene sequence: CDR1 MDHEN, CDR2 SYDVKM. V was cut by 7 bases and J by 5 bases, with 20 bases left in between. The CDR3 contains 15 residues. This PCR relied on a set of 60 Vbeta primers and 13 Jbeta primers. Clones were sequenced by immunoSEQ multiplex PCR, and TCRdb holds only the in-frame ones, with some missing. This table has about 210,000 clones, about four fifths appearing once. The TCR was taken from a middle-aged man in good health and CMV-seropositive. The chain recombines TRBV28 with TRBJ1-1, with D perhaps TRBD1 (6 bases). The material sequenced was PBMCs. The CDR3 nucleotides read TGTGCCAGCACTATCAGGGGCGTAAGGGGGACTGAAGCTTTCTTT. The encoded protein is CASTIRGVRGTEAFF.